The T cell receptor beta chain described here comes from a study of post-analysis software for immune sequencing data. At the level of the study: There were relapsing-remitting, secondary progressive and progressive-relapsing multiple sclerosis among the disease courses included. Regarding the study as a whole: Compared with controls, patients had more of roughly five TRBV segments, including TRBV5-6, TRBV5-1 and TRBV20-1. Compared with controls, patients showed significantly lower normalized Chao1 diversity. F measure clustering grouped samples strongly by preparation batch.

About this clonotype itself: Its target is not known.

Germline assignment: CDR1 SGHDN and CDR2 FVKESK. The CDR3 is made up of 16 amino acids. V was pared by 1 base and J by 4 bases, with 6 bases of the junction left unmatched. Unique molecular identifiers featured in each of the TCR beta cDNA libraries. The T cell input of roughly 0.9 to 11 million gave a few hundred thousand cDNA molecules. TCRdb reanalysed the PCR reads using MiXCR and keeps one entry per CDR3 protein. The sample includes around 770,000 distinct CDR3 sequences, 40% to 55% of them seen just once. The chain couples TRBV14 to TRBJ1-5; 8 bases line up with TRBD1. The source material was blood. The clonotype originates from a girl between 5 and 17 years old with multiple sclerosis. CDR3: CASSQGFTGGNQPQHF. Written as DNA, the CDR3 is TGTGCCAGCAGCCAAGGCTTCACAGGGGGGAATCAGCCCCAGCATTTT. The entire variable domain, with the rest obtained from reference TRBV14 and TRBJ1-5, is as follows: EAGVTQFPSHSVIEKGQTVTLRCDPISGHDNLYWYRRVMGKEIKFLLHFVKESKQDESGMPNNRFLAERTGGTYSTLKVQPAELEDSGVYFCASSQGFTGGNQPQHFGDGTRLSIL.